The rows below give T cell receptor beta chains drawn from one sample of a study of shared clonotypes between healthy human individuals. Using immunoSEQ multiplex PCR, the repertoire was profiled, and TCRdb retains in-frame clones only, with some absent. The sample includes some 2,100,000 clones, about 92% seen only once; the top ten take around 1.7%. Sample: naive CD8+ T cells from PBMCs. The origin of the receptors is a man younger than 35 in good health. Some clones in this sample may be carry-over from other donors' samples. Both conserved end residues are part of each CDR3. The D gene is left open where the match is weak. Where a row states a size, it is once, few, many or the class of an expanded clone; other rows omit it.

d_call	clone_size	v_call	j_call	cdr3_aa	cdr3_nt
NA	NA	TRBV2	TRBJ1-1	CASSSVGSWTEAFF	TGTGCCAGCAGTTCAGTGGGGTCGTGGACTGAAGCTTTCTTT
NA	NA	TRBV27	TRBJ2-7	CASSLSRGPLYEQYF	TGTGCCAGCAGTTTATCCCGAGGCCCCCTGTACGAGCAGTACTTC
NA	NA	TRBV27	TRBJ1-1	CASKPRMGAGLGNTEAFF	TGTGCCAGCAAACCGCGGATGGGGGCTGGTTTAGGGAACACTGAAGCTTTCTTT
TRBD2	NA	TRBV15	TRBJ2-7	CATSTPGGAGDEQYF	TGTGCCACCAGCACCCCGGGGGGAGCCGGGGACGAGCAGTACTTC
TRBD2	NA	TRBV6-1	TRBJ2-2	CASSEPLAGGPPGELFF	TGTGCCAGCAGTGAACCCCTAGCGGGAGGCCCCCCCGGGGAGCTGTTTTTT
NA	NA	TRBV5-5	TRBJ2-7	CASSLAGPYEQYF	TGTGCCAGCAGCTTGGCCGGGCCCTACGAGCAGTACTTC
NA	NA	TRBV6-1	TRBJ2-2	CASSEVGWRYRSNTGELFF	TGTGCCAGCAGTGAAGTTGGGTGGCGGTACAGATCGAACACCGGGGAGCTGTTTTTT
TRBD1	NA	TRBV7-9	TRBJ2-5	CASSPSPDRVGETQYF	TGTGCCAGCAGCCCCTCTCCGGACAGGGTTGGGGAGACCCAGTACTTC
NA	NA	TRBV4-3	TRBJ2-7	CASSQGRTASYEQYF	TGCGCCAGCAGCCAAGGCCGGACGGCTTCCTACGAGCAGTACTTC
TRBD1	once	TRBV6-5	TRBJ2-1	CASSDGTASYNEQFF	TGTGCCAGTAGCGACGGGACAGCCTCCTACAATGAGCAGTTCTTC
NA	NA	TRBV19	TRBJ1-2	CASSTNAVYGYTF	TGTGCCAGTAGTACAAATGCGGTCTATGGCTACACCTTC
NA	NA	TRBV27	TRBJ2-2	CASSPLGGTGELFF	TGTGCCAGCAGTCCCCTCGGGGGCACCGGGGAGCTGTTTTTT
TRBD1	few	TRBV28	TRBJ1-1	CASSPRTGANTEAFF	TGTGCCAGCAGTCCTCGGACAGGGGCCAACACTGAAGCTTTCTTT
NA	NA	TRBV5-8	TRBJ2-7	CASSLDGVRRVREQYF	TGTGCCAGCAGCTTGGATGGGGTAAGAAGAGTGAGGGAGCAGTACTTC
NA	NA	TRBV7-9	TRBJ1-1	CASSLWPAPEAFF	TGTGCCAGCAGCTTATGGCCAGCACCAGAAGCTTTCTTT
TRBD2	NA	TRBV4-1	TRBJ2-1	CASSQEGLAVTYNEQFF	TGCGCCAGCAGCCAAGAAGGGCTAGCGGTGACCTACAATGAGCAGTTCTTC
NA	NA	TRBV5-6	TRBJ1-5	CASSTDGNNQPQHF	TGTGCCAGCAGTACCGACGGCAACAATCAGCCCCAGCATTTT
NA	NA	TRBV5-4	TRBJ2-5	CASSGNQVGQETQYF	TGTGCCAGCAGCGGCAATCAGGTCGGCCAAGAGACCCAGTACTTC
NA	NA	TRBV5-8	TRBJ2-7	CASSLSSYEQYF	TGTGCCAGCAGCCTCAGCTCCTACGAGCAGTACTTC
NA	NA	TRBV11-2	TRBJ2-5	CASSLGHETQYF	TGTGCCAGCAGCTTAGGCCATGAGACCCAGTACTTC
NA	NA	TRBV27	TRBJ1-5	CASSLYGGQGWPQHF	TGTGCCAGCAGTTTATATGGGGGGCAGGGATGGCCCCAGCATTTT
TRBD1	NA	TRBV19	TRBJ1-5	CASTPGTGASYSNQPQHF	TGTGCCAGTACCCCCGGGACAGGAGCTTCTTATAGCAATCAGCCCCAGCATTTT
TRBD1	NA	TRBV6-6	TRBJ2-5	CASSPRDREKTQYF	TGTGCCAGCAGTCCCCGGGACAGGGAGAAGACCCAGTACTTC